The sequence of this TCR beta chain was determined in a study of memory CD4+ T cells and cytomegalovirus serostatus. Here immunoSEQ multiplex PCR was the method, and the copy in TCRdb shows in-frame clones only, minus some. This table holds about 58,000 clones, 82% found once. Per germline, CDR1 MDHEN and CDR2 SYDVKM. The CDR3 runs to 15 residues. Trimming at V came to 4 bases and at J to 4 bases, leaving 8 bases not matched to a gene. Single viable CD3+CD4+CD8-CD45RO+ cells were sorted as the memory CD4+ T cells. This clone was picked up a small number of times. The chain carries TRBV28 and TRBJ2-7; 9 positions agree with TRBD1. Sequencing was done on a sample of memory CD4+ T cells from blood. This receptor was identified in an adult in good health and CMV-seronegative. Some clones in this sample may be carry-over from other donors' samples. The CDR3 DNA reads TGTGCCAGCAGTTCGGGGACAGGGCCCAGGTACGAGCAGTACTTC. Translated: CASSSGTGPRYEQYF.